This TCR beta chain was found in a study of cytomegalovirus exposure and HLA in healthy donors. Study-wide context: An analysis done earlier identified more than 100 million unique TCR beta sequences from 150 million to 200 million T cells.

Use of 60 Vbeta and 13 Jbeta primers characterized the PCR. Sequencing used immunoSEQ multiplex PCR; TCRdb keeps in-frame clones, though not all of them. The table shows approximately 100,000 clones, with roughly 80% occurring only once. Germline-derived CDR1 and CDR2 are SGHTA and FQGTGA. This CDR3 region has 16 residues. V lost 5 bases, J lost 4 bases, and 9 bases stayed unmatched. The chain uses TRBV7-3 and TRBJ2-3; TRBD2 agrees at 10 bases. The receptor was derived from a woman aged 40 to 49 in good health and CMV-seronegative. Sequenced material: PBMCs. CDR3: CASSPGLAGASDTQYF. The DNA for the CDR3 is TGTGCCAGCAGCCCCGGGCTAGCGGGAGCCTCAGATACGCAGTATTTT.